The T cell receptor (beta chain) described here comes from a study of blood T cell repertoires in COVID-19. Study summary: Sites in the United States, Italy and Spain provided acute and convalescent COVID-19 samples.

Produced via immunoSEQ multiplex PCR; TCRdb's table is partial and in-frame only. The top ten hold around 1.5% of the sample, which has 200,000 to 250,000 clones, around 90% seen once. The length of the CDR3 is 13 residues. Germline CDR1 and CDR2: SNHLY and FYNNEI. The V and J ends lost 3 bases and 5 bases respectively, with 10 bases between them. The sequence was collected from a man aged 18 to 30 with active or convalescent COVID-19. The sequenced sample consisted of peripheral blood. J is TRBJ1-2 and V is TRBV2, with TRBD1 as a possible D gene (5 bases). The chain's CDR3 is CASSESGWYGYTF. The CDR3 DNA reads TGTGCCAGCAGTGAGTCAGGGTGGTATGGCTACACCTTC.